Reported below is one T cell receptor beta chain. The data stem from a study of blood T cell repertoires in COVID-19. Study information: Samples representing acute and convalescent COVID-19 were sourced from the United States, Italy and Spain.

Original analysis: Estimation of nucleated cell counts relied on the amplification of reference gene primers. The repertoire was sequenced with immunoSEQ multiplex PCR; TCRdb's copy has only in-frame clones and lacks some. Clonal size and the V and J genes are those of that table, whereas D and trimming came from the DNA. The data show 95,000 to 150,000 clones, approximately 80% seen once. The germline V gene has CDR1 LNHDA and CDR2 SQIVND (reference sequence). Trimming pared 7 bases from V and 9 bases from J, leaving 24 bases between. This CDR3 has 15 amino acids. Material: peripheral blood. The chain joins TRBV19 to TRBJ2-5; a possible D gene is TRBD1 (6 bases). This sequence originates from a human donor in a cohort sampled during active COVID-19. CDR3 region: CASKSQSQGRQAQYF. CDR3 sequence (DNA): TGTGCCAGTAAGTCCCAGTCCCAGGGGCGTCAAGCCCAGTACTTC. The whole variable domain, filled in from reference TRBV19 and TRBJ2-5, reads DGGITQSPKYLFRKEGQNVTLSCEQNLNHDAMYWYRQDPGQGLRLIYYSQIVNDFQKGDIAEGYSVSREKKESFPLTVTSAQKNPTAFYLCASKSQSQGRQAQYFGPGTRLLVL.